The clone carrying this T cell receptor (beta chain) was counted ten times or more. The data were taken from a study of blood T cell repertoires in COVID-19. The wider study: Samples taken during acute and convalescent COVID-19 were collected in the United States, Italy and Spain. The cDNA or gDNA used as material had been derived from T cells, B-cell-depleted T cells, or PBMCs.

Per the study methods: Reference gene primer amplification in the assay estimated nucleated cell counts. Using immunoSEQ multiplex PCR, the repertoire was profiled, and TCRdb retains in-frame clones only, with some absent. Clonal size and the V and J genes are those of that table, whereas D and trimming came from the DNA. The table lists 200,000 to 250,000 clones, 80% of them singletons, with 7.2% in the top ten. What was sequenced was peripheral blood. This clonotype originated in a woman in her seventies with acute or convalescent COVID-19.

This CDR3 is CASSLLQAYNEQFF. As DNA, the CDR3 is TGTGCCAGCAGCTTACTACAGGCCTACAATGAGCAGTTCTTC. This rearrangement joins TRBV11-2 to TRBJ2-1; tentatively, D is TRBD1 (5 bases). Germline assignment: CDR1 SGHAT and CDR2 FQNNGV. V shed 2 bases and J shed 2 bases, with 7 bases lying between them. The CDR3 length is 14 residues.